Listed below are T cell receptor beta chains from one sample, sequenced in a study of blood T cell repertoires in COVID-19. Clones were read by immunoSEQ multiplex PCR, and TCRdb kept only the in-frame ones, dropping some. Among fewer than 40,000 clones listed, less than 90% were seen once. The material sequenced was peripheral blood. The receptors stem from a woman older than 75 with active or convalescent COVID-19. Each CDR3 is given with its conserved first and last residue. The order of the fields is CDR3 protein, CDR3 DNA, D gene, V gene, J gene, clone size. A D gene is named only where the DNA matches it firmly. Not all rows give a size; the values are once, few, many and, for expanded clones, a class.

CDR3aa: CASSLAVTGVNEQFF; CDR3nt: TGCGCCAGCAGCTTGGCTGTGACAGGGGTCAATGAGCAGTTCTTC; d_gene: TRBD1; v_gene: TRBV5-1; j_gene: TRBJ2-1; abundance: NA
CDR3aa: CASSPSPGQNYGYTF; CDR3nt: TGCGCCAGCAGCCCCTCTCCGGGACAGAACTATGGCTACACCTTC; d_gene: TRBD1; v_gene: TRBV5-1; j_gene: TRBJ1-2; abundance: NA
CDR3aa: CASSVDRDNYGYTF; CDR3nt: TGCGCCAGCAGCGTGGACAGGGATAACTATGGCTACACCTTC; d_gene: TRBD1; v_gene: TRBV5-1; j_gene: TRBJ1-2; abundance: NA
CDR3aa: CATSRGQGARHDSEQYF; CDR3nt: TGTGCCACCAGCAGAGGACAGGGGGCGCGACATGACTCCGAGCAGTACTTC; d_gene: TRBD1; v_gene: TRBV15; j_gene: TRBJ2-7; abundance: NA
CDR3aa: CAWGQRNYGYTF; CDR3nt: TGTGCCTGGGGACAGCGAAACTATGGCTACACCTTC; d_gene: NA; v_gene: TRBV30; j_gene: TRBJ1-2; abundance: NA
CDR3aa: CASSYTGENSPLHF; CDR3nt: TGCGCCAGCAGCTACACAGGGGAAAATTCACCCCTCCACTTT; d_gene: TRBD1; v_gene: TRBV5-1; j_gene: TRBJ1-6; abundance: NA
CDR3aa: CASTEGLHSPLHF; CDR3nt: TGTGCCAGCACCGAGGGCCTTCATTCACCCCTCCACTTT; d_gene: NA; v_gene: TRBV28; j_gene: TRBJ1-6; abundance: NA
CDR3aa: CASSHSSQYEQYF; CDR3nt: TGCGCCAGCAGCCACTCGAGCCAATACGAGCAGTACTTC; d_gene: NA; v_gene: TRBV5-1; j_gene: TRBJ2-7; abundance: once
CDR3aa: CASSEAGRQETQYF; CDR3nt: TGTGCCAGCAGTGAGGCGGGCCGGCAAGAGACCCAGTACTTC; d_gene: NA; v_gene: TRBV25-1; j_gene: TRBJ2-5; abundance: NA
CDR3aa: CASSLDRGYYEQYF; CDR3nt: TGTGCCAGCAGCTTAGACAGGGGCTACTACGAGCAGTACTTC; d_gene: TRBD1; v_gene: TRBV7-6; j_gene: TRBJ2-7; abundance: NA
CDR3aa: CASSSTGDQGNTIYF; CDR3nt: TGCGCCAGCAGCTCCACAGGGGATCAAGGAAACACCATATATTTT; d_gene: TRBD1; v_gene: TRBV5-1; j_gene: TRBJ1-3; abundance: NA
CDR3aa: CSVGGIGQPQHF; CDR3nt: TGCAGCGTTGGCGGCATCGGACAGCCCCAGCATTTT; d_gene: NA; v_gene: TRBV29-1; j_gene: TRBJ1-5; abundance: NA
CDR3aa: CSVGRVEAQYF; CDR3nt: TGCAGCGTTGGTCGGGTGGAGGCGCAGTATTTT; d_gene: NA; v_gene: TRBV29-1; j_gene: TRBJ2-3; abundance: NA
CDR3aa: CASSTGTGVRETQYF; CDR3nt: TGCGCCAGCAGCACAGGGACAGGGGTACGGGAGACCCAGTACTTC; d_gene: TRBD1; v_gene: TRBV5-1; j_gene: TRBJ2-5; abundance: NA
CDR3aa: CASSLLGLATKETQYF; CDR3nt: TGTGCCAGCTCACTATTGGGACTAGCAACTAAAGAGACCCAGTACTTC; d_gene: TRBD2; v_gene: TRBV18; j_gene: TRBJ2-5; abundance: NA
CDR3aa: CATHLAGGSGNEQFF; CDR3nt: TGTGCCACCCATCTAGCGGGGGGCTCAGGTAATGAGCAGTTCTTC; d_gene: TRBD2; v_gene: TRBV5-4; j_gene: TRBJ2-1; abundance: NA
CDR3aa: CSTTRTGGETQYF; CDR3nt: TGCAGCACCACAAGGACAGGGGGAGAGACCCAGTACTTC; d_gene: TRBD1; v_gene: TRBV29-1; j_gene: TRBJ2-5; abundance: NA
CDR3aa: CASSAGTANTGELFF; CDR3nt: TGTGCCAGCAGTGCTGGGACAGCGAACACCGGGGAGCTGTTTTTT; d_gene: TRBD1; v_gene: TRBV6-4; j_gene: TRBJ2-2; abundance: NA
CDR3aa: CASSLAQGELYGYTF; CDR3nt: TGTGCCAGCAGCTTGGCACAGGGGGAACTCTATGGCTACACCTTC; d_gene: TRBD1; v_gene: TRBV5-6; j_gene: TRBJ1-2; abundance: NA
CDR3aa: CASSLSGTGGTDTQYF; CDR3nt: TGTGCCAGCAGCCTATCCGGGACAGGGGGGACAGATACGCAGTATTTT; d_gene: TRBD1; v_gene: TRBV5-5; j_gene: TRBJ2-3; abundance: NA
CDR3aa: CASSRGQGADEQYF; CDR3nt: TGTGCCAGCAGCAGAGGACAGGGGGCTGACGAGCAGTACTTC; d_gene: TRBD1; v_gene: TRBV3-1/TRBV3-2; j_gene: TRBJ2-7; abundance: NA
CDR3aa: CASSFRTSGANEQFF; CDR3nt: TGTGCCAGCAGTTTCCGGACTAGCGGGGCCAATGAGCAGTTCTTC; d_gene: TRBD2; v_gene: TRBV6-5; j_gene: TRBJ2-1; abundance: NA
CDR3aa: CASSTGARLPGELFF; CDR3nt: TGTGCCAGCAGTACAGGGGCCCGACTTCCCGGGGAGCTGTTTTTT; d_gene: TRBD1; v_gene: TRBV25-1; j_gene: TRBJ2-2; abundance: NA
CDR3aa: CASSISGTSGYRQETQYF; CDR3nt: TGTGCCAGTAGTATATCGGGGACTAGCGGTTACCGTCAAGAGACCCAGTACTTC; d_gene: TRBD2; v_gene: TRBV19; j_gene: TRBJ2-5; abundance: NA
CDR3aa: CASSPRTGQSPLHF; CDR3nt: TGCGCCAGCAGCCCGAGGACAGGGCAATCACCCCTCCACTTT; d_gene: TRBD1; v_gene: TRBV5-1; j_gene: TRBJ1-6; abundance: NA
CDR3aa: CASSPRTSGAGDTQYF; CDR3nt: TGTGCCAGCAGCCCGAGGACTAGCGGGGCTGGAGATACGCAGTATTTT; d_gene: TRBD2; v_gene: TRBV7-6; j_gene: TRBJ2-3; abundance: NA
CDR3aa: CASSYYDRDSRF; CDR3nt: TGTGCCAGCAGTTATTACGACCGGGACAGTCGTTTT; d_gene: TRBD1; v_gene: TRBV6-6; j_gene: TRBJ1-4; abundance: few
CDR3aa: CASQRGGAAESPLHF; CDR3nt: TGTGCCAGCCAAAGGGGGGGGGCCGCGGAGTCACCCCTCCACTTT; d_gene: NA; v_gene: TRBV2; j_gene: TRBJ1-6; abundance: NA
CDR3aa: CASSMEQGSTEAFF; CDR3nt: TGTGCCAGTAGTATGGAACAGGGGAGCACTGAAGCTTTCTTT; d_gene: TRBD1; v_gene: TRBV19; j_gene: TRBJ1-1; abundance: NA
CDR3aa: CSASGQGGGTFEKLFF; CDR3nt: TGCAGTGCTAGTGGGCAGGGAGGGGGGACCTTCGAAAAACTGTTTTTT; d_gene: NA; v_gene: TRBV20-1; j_gene: TRBJ1-4; abundance: NA
CDR3aa: CASSQRSGILEKLFF; CDR3nt: TGCGCCAGCAGCCAAAGGTCGGGGATACTTGAAAAACTGTTTTTT; d_gene: NA; v_gene: TRBV4-1; j_gene: TRBJ1-4; abundance: NA
CDR3aa: CSVEERLADTGELFF; CDR3nt: TGCAGCGTTGAAGAACGCCTAGCGGACACCGGGGAGCTGTTTTTT; d_gene: TRBD2; v_gene: TRBV29-1; j_gene: TRBJ2-2; abundance: NA
CDR3aa: CASSFDGLARGGPEAFF; CDR3nt: TGCGCCAGCAGCTTTGATGGTTTGGCCCGAGGGGGTCCTGAAGCTTTCTTT; d_gene: NA; v_gene: TRBV5-1; j_gene: TRBJ1-1; abundance: NA
CDR3aa: CASSPGWAVEKLFF; CDR3nt: TGCGCCAGCAGTCCAGGGTGGGCCGTTGAAAAACTGTTTTTT; d_gene: NA; v_gene: TRBV5-1; j_gene: TRBJ1-4; abundance: NA
CDR3aa: CASSTPGLGLSQETQYF; CDR3nt: TGTGCCAGCAGCACTCCGGGACTAGGCCTATCCCAAGAGACCCAGTACTTC; d_gene: TRBD2; v_gene: TRBV7-9; j_gene: TRBJ2-5; abundance: NA
CDR3aa: CASSLSMGRSQETQYF; CDR3nt: TGTGCCAGCAGTTTATCGATGGGCCGTAGCCAAGAGACCCAGTACTTC; d_gene: NA; v_gene: TRBV27; j_gene: TRBJ2-5; abundance: NA
CDR3aa: CASSKERRDSGNTIYF; CDR3nt: TGTGCCAGCAGCAAAGAGAGACGGGACTCTGGAAACACCATATATTTT; d_gene: NA; v_gene: TRBV21-1; j_gene: TRBJ1-3; abundance: NA
CDR3aa: CASSMSMAGGPSHTQYF; CDR3nt: TGCGCCAGCAGCATGTCGATGGCGGGGGGGCCCAGTCATACGCAGTATTTT; d_gene: TRBD2; v_gene: TRBV5-1; j_gene: TRBJ2-3; abundance: NA
CDR3aa: CASSLPSYEAFF; CDR3nt: TGCGCCAGCAGCTTGCCGAGTTATGAAGCTTTCTTT; d_gene: NA; v_gene: TRBV5-1; j_gene: TRBJ1-1; abundance: NA
CDR3aa: CASSLDRGMDEKLFF; CDR3nt: TGCGCCAGCAGCTTGGATCGGGGGATGGATGAAAAACTGTTTTTT; d_gene: NA; v_gene: TRBV5-1; j_gene: TRBJ1-4; abundance: NA
CDR3aa: CASSRDRGYEQYF; CDR3nt: TGTGCCAGCAGTCGGGACAGGGGATACGAGCAGTACTTC; d_gene: TRBD1; v_gene: TRBV6-5; j_gene: TRBJ2-7; abundance: NA
CDR3aa: CASSISGGADTQYF; CDR3nt: TGCGCCAGCAGCATTAGCGGGGGGGCAGATACGCAGTATTTT; d_gene: TRBD2; v_gene: TRBV5-1; j_gene: TRBJ2-3; abundance: once
CDR3aa: CASSPWGQGFYEQYF; CDR3nt: TGTGCCAGCAGTCCATGGGGACAGGGGTTCTACGAGCAGTACTTC; d_gene: TRBD1; v_gene: TRBV27; j_gene: TRBJ2-7; abundance: NA
CDR3aa: CASSYSRETSGELFF; CDR3nt: TGTGCCAGCAGTTACTCGCGGGAGACCTCCGGGGAGCTGTTTTTT; d_gene: TRBD2; v_gene: TRBV6-5; j_gene: TRBJ2-2; abundance: NA
CDR3aa: CASSSSSGGVSEQFF; CDR3nt: TGCGCCAGCAGCTCATCTAGCGGGGGAGTGAGTGAGCAGTTCTTC; d_gene: TRBD2; v_gene: TRBV5-1; j_gene: TRBJ2-1; abundance: NA